This T cell receptor (beta chain) was sequenced during a study of blood T cell repertoires in COVID-19. Only in-frame clones appear in the TCRdb table, and some are missing; sequencing was by immunoSEQ multiplex PCR. The profile covers roughly 320,000 clones, with 90% to 95% appearing a single time and 3.9% taken by the ten largest. Germline assignment: CDR1 SGDLS and CDR2 YYNGEE. The V gene lost 4 bases and the J gene lost 6 bases, with 13 bases spanning the gap. The CDR3 covers 14 residues. The rearrangement uses TRBV9 and TRBJ2-2, with D tentatively TRBD2 (5 bases). Sequencing input: PBMCs or T cells enriched from blood (not recorded which). The source of this sequence is a woman in her 30s who had been exposed to COVID-19. For the CDR3, the DNA is TGTGCCAGCAGCCTCCGAGAGGGCCCCGGGGAGCTGTTTTTT. This codes for CASSLREGPGELFF.